Each of the 5 T cell receptor beta chains below was sequenced from the same sample in a study of metastatic and nonmetastatic thyroid tumors. Each patient went into thyroid surgery without having received any treatment. TCRdb ran MiXCR on the PCR reads. The data contain around 15,000 clones, about 24% of them singletons. The source material was adjacent normal tissue. All receptors come from a female donor with papillary thyroid cancer or a benign thyroid nodule (not recorded which). Some clones in this sample may be carry-over from other donors' samples.

The chain combines TRBV4-2 with TRBJ1-1; D is possibly TRBD1 (5 bases). Germline assignment: CDR1 LGHNA and CDR2 YNFKEQ. The V end was cut by 2 bases, the J end by 4 bases, with 8 bases between. This CDR3 contains 13 residues. CDR3 coding DNA: TGTGCCAGCAGCCAAAAAAGGGGCACTGAAGCTTTCTTT. It encodes CASSQKRGTEAFF.

Turning to this clone: An end of the junction does not agree with germline; a read error may underlie this. The chain employs TRBV5-1 and TRBJ2-5; tentatively, D is TRBD1 or TRBD2 (7 bases each). The CDR3 contains 19 residues. The germline V gene has CDR1 SGHRS and CDR2 YFSETQ. CDR3: CASSLIQGSRGGGQETLYF. In DNA, the CDR3 is TGCGCCAGCAGCTTAATACAGGGGTCGAGGGGAGGGGGTCAAGAGACCCTGTACTTC.

The chain is built from TRBV12-3 or TRBV12-4 and TRBJ2-7; TRBD1 or TRBD2 may be the D gene (6 bases each). The CDR3 loop spans 15 amino acids. Between the trimmed V and J ends, which lost 2 bases and 3 bases, there was a span of 14 bases. The CDR3 DNA is TGTGCCAGCAGTTTAAGGGGGACTGTCTACTACGAGCAGTACTTC. It encodes CASSLRGTVYYEQYF.

This chain joins TRBV30 and TRBJ1-1; TRBD1 agrees at 10 bases. J lost 9 bases, V lost 2 bases, and 6 bases had no gene match. The germline V gene has CDR1 GTSNPN and CDR2 SVGIG (reference sequence). This CDR3 region has 13 residues. The CDR3 here is CAWSFGTGEKAFF. The CDR3 nucleotides are TGTGCCTGGAGTTTTGGGACAGGGGAAAAAGCTTTCTTT. The whole variable domain, filled in from reference TRBV30 and TRBJ1-1, reads SQTIHQWPATLVQPVGSPLSLECTVEGTSNPNLYWYRQAAGRGLQLLFYSVGIGQISSEVPQNLSASRPQDRQFILSSKKLLLSDSGFYLCAWSFGTGEKAFFGQGTRLTVV.

Relative to its sample, this clone is medium-sized. The chain recombines TRBV2 with TRBJ2-2, with D perhaps TRBD1 (5 bases). CDR1 is SNHLY, CDR2 FYNNEI, per germline. Trimming took 5 bases from V and 4 from J, leaving 11 bases between them. This CDR3 comprises 14 residues. The CDR3 region has the DNA TGTGCCAGCAGTCAACAGGTCTCCACCGGGGAGCTGTTTTTT. Its protein product is CASSQQVSTGELFF.